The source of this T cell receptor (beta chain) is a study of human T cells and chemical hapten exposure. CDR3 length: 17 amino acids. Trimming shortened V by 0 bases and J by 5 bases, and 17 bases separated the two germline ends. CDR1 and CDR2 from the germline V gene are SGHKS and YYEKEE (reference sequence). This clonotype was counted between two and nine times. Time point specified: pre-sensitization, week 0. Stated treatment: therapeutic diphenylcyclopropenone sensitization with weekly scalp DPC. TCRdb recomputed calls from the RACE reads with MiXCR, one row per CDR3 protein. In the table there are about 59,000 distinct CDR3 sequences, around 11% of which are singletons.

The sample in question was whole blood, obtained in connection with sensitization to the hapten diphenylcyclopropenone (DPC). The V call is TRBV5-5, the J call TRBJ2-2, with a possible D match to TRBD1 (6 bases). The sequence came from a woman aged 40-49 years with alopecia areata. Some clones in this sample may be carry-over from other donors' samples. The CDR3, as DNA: TGTGCCAGCAGCTTGGAGGTTGGAAGGGGGAGAACCGGGGAGCTGTTTTTT. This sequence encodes CASSLEVGRGRTGELFF.